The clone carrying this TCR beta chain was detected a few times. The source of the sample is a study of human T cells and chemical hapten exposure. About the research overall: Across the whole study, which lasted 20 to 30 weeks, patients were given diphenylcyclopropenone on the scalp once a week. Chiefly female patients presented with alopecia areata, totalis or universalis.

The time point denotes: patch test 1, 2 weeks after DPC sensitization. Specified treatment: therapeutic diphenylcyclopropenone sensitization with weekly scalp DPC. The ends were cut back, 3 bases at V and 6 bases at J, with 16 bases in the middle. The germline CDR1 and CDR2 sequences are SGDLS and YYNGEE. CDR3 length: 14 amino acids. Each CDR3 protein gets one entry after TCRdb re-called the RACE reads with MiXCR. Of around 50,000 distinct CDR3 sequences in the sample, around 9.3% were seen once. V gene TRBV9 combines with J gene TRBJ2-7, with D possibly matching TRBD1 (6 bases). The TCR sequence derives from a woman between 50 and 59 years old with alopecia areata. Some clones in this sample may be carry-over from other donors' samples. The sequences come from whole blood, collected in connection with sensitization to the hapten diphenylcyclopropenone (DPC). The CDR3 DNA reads TGTGCCAGCAGCGCTGGACAGCCTAGGGGCGAGCAGTACTTC. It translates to CASSAGQPRGEQYF.